The entry that follows covers one TCR beta chain sequence. V was trimmed by 0 bases and J by 3 bases, leaving 11 bases between them. The CDR3 is 15 amino acids. Per germline, CDR1 MGHRA and CDR2 YSYEKL. The sample comes from a study of blood T cell repertoires in COVID-19. Study background: Donors in the United States, Italy and Spain gave samples during acute or convalescent COVID-19. PBMCs, B-cell-depleted T cells, or T cells provided the cDNA or gDNA that made up the material.

The data were produced by immunoSEQ multiplex PCR, yet TCRdb's version contains in-frame clones alone and is incomplete. The sample yields 60,000 to 65,000 clones, around 83% seen once. Sequencing input: peripheral blood. The receptor comes from a woman aged 60-70 years with acute or convalescent COVID-19. The chain employs TRBV4-1 and TRBJ1-1; unclear D gene. The CDR3 is CASSQDLGHYTEAFF. For the CDR3, the DNA is TGCGCCAGCAGCCAAGATCTAGGTCATTACACTGAAGCTTTCTTT.